Listed below are T cell receptor beta chains from one sample, sequenced in a study of cytomegalovirus exposure and HLA in healthy donors. Libraries were prepared by immunoSEQ multiplex PCR; TCRdb keeps only in-frame clonotypes and omits some of them. Of about 88,000 clones listed, around 80% were seen once; the top ten hold 2.5% to 3%. The sample taken for sequencing was PBMCs. The receptors were gathered from a man aged 30-40 years in good health and CMV-seronegative. Each CDR3 is given with its conserved first and last residue. The D gene is left open where the match is weak. Clone size is given for some rows only: seen once, a few or many times, or a class if the clone is expanded.

>TRBV6-5|once|NA|TRBJ2-7
CASSSWTGVSYEQYF
TGTGCCAGCAGTTCCTGGACTGGGGTTAGCTACGAGCAGTACTTC
>TRBV15|NA|TRBD1|TRBJ2-3
CATSRDRGTGDSDTQYF
TGTGCCACCAGCAGAGATCGGGGGACAGGGGATTCAGATACGCAGTATTTT
>TRBV5-1|NA|TRBD1|TRBJ1-4
CASSLDRGREKLFF
TGCGCCAGCAGTCTCGACAGGGGTCGGGAAAAACTGTTTTTT
>TRBV4-1|NA|TRBD1|TRBJ1-4
CASSPGQGVAEKLFF
TGCGCCAGCAGCCCGGGACAGGGAGTGGCTGAAAAACTGTTTTTT
>TRBV7-9|few|TRBD1|TRBJ2-7
CASSRGTGGKHYEQYF
TGTGCCAGCAGTCGCGGGACAGGGGGAAAACACTACGAGCAGTACTTC
>TRBV6-1|NA|TRBD1|TRBJ2-5
CASTQSRTGRETQYF
TGTGCCAGCACCCAATCACGGACAGGAAGAGAGACCCAGTACTTC
>TRBV19|NA|TRBD1|TRBJ2-3
CASSISGTGQRDTQYF
TGTGCCAGTAGCATAAGCGGGACAGGGCAGCGGGATACGCAGTATTTT
>TRBV28|NA|TRBD1|TRBJ2-7
CASSDTGGIYEQYF
TGTGCCAGCAGCGATACAGGGGGCATCTACGAGCAGTACTTC
>TRBV7-6|NA|TRBD2|TRBJ2-3
CASSLEAGGGTDTQYF
TGTGCCAGCAGCTTAGAGGCGGGGGGAGGCACAGATACGCAGTATTTT
>TRBV18|NA|TRBD1|TRBJ2-6
CASSPRQGASGANVLTF
TGTGCCAGCTCACCACGACAGGGGGCGTCTGGGGCCAACGTCCTGACTTTC
>TRBV27|NA|TRBD1|TRBJ2-1
CASTGQNNEQFF
TGTGCCAGCACGGGACAGAACAATGAGCAGTTCTTC
>TRBV6-5|once|TRBD1|TRBJ1-1
CASRPTGGTEAFF
TGTGCCAGCAGGCCAACAGGGGGCACTGAAGCTTTCTTT
>TRBV6-1|NA|TRBD1|TRBJ1-1
CASSEFKRGLGNTEAFF
TGTGCCAGCAGTGAATTCAAAAGGGGGCTTGGAAACACTGAAGCTTTCTTT
>TRBV14|NA|NA|TRBJ1-6
CASSPELYSPLHF
TGTGCCAGCAGCCCTGAACTCTATTCACCCCTCCACTTT
>TRBV28|NA|TRBD1|TRBJ1-5
CASRQRRTGPRMPQHF
TGTGCCAGCAGGCAACGGAGGACAGGCCCGAGGATGCCCCAGCATTTT
>TRBV18|few|NA|TRBJ1-4
CASSPRSHTTNEKLFF
TGTGCCAGCTCACCGAGGTCCCATACGACTAATGAAAAACTGTTTTTT
>TRBV30|NA|TRBD1|TRBJ2-3
CASGGTGDSTDTQYF
TGTGCCAGTGGAGGGACAGGGGATAGCACAGATACGCAGTATTTT
>TRBV10-3|NA|TRBD1|TRBJ2-7
CAISESGQETIYEQYF
TGTGCCATCAGTGAGTCGGGACAGGAGACGATCTACGAGCAGTACTTC
>TRBV19|NA|TRBD1|TRBJ1-1
CASNWDRGQTEAFF
TGTGCCAGTAATTGGGACAGGGGGCAAACTGAAGCTTTCTTT
>TRBV6-6|NA|TRBD1|TRBJ2-7
CASSRKGQGTYEQYF
TGTGCCAGCAGCCGAAAGGGACAGGGGACCTACGAGCAGTACTTC
>TRBV4-2|NA|NA|TRBJ1-2
CASSQDLSGEGYGYTF
TGTGCCAGCAGCCAAGATCTGTCCGGGGAGGGCTATGGCTACACCTTC
>TRBV27|few|NA|TRBJ1-3
CASSPRGISSGNTIYF
TGTGCCAGCAGTCCCCGAGGCATCAGCTCTGGAAACACCATATATTTT
>TRBV7-9|NA|NA|TRBJ2-2
CASSQWASGELFF
TGTGCCAGCAGCCAATGGGCCTCCGGGGAGCTGTTTTTT
>TRBV6-1|NA|TRBD2|TRBJ2-3
CASSEGLRIAGGTDTQYF
TGTGCCAGCAGTGAAGGACTAAGGATAGCGGGGGGCACAGATACGCAGTATTTT
>TRBV4-1|NA|TRBD2|TRBJ2-1
CASSQDPSGSLSNEQFF
TGCGCCAGCAGCCAAGATCCTAGCGGGAGTTTGTCCAATGAGCAGTTCTTC
>TRBV6-5|NA|NA|TRBJ1-5
CASTSSTDTQHF
TGTGCCAGCACCTCTAGCACAGATACGCAGCATTTT
>TRBV7-8|NA|TRBD1|TRBJ2-1
CASIGTGGYNEQFF
TGTGCCAGCATCGGGACAGGGGGTTACAATGAGCAGTTCTTC
>TRBV2|NA|NA|TRBJ1-3
CASSSPRVFGNTIYF
TGTGCCAGCAGTTCGCCCAGGGTGTTTGGAAACACCATATATTTT